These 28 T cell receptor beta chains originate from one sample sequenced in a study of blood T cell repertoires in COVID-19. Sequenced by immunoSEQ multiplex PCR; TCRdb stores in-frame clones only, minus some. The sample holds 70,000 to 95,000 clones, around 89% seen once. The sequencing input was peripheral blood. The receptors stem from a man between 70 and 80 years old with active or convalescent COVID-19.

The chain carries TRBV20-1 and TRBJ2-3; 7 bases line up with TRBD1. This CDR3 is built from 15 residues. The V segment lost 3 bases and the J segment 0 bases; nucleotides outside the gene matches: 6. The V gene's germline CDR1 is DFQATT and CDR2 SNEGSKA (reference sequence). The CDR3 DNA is TGCAGTGCTAGTCTCGGGACAGCTAGCACAGATACGCAGTATTTT. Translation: CSASLGTASTDTQYF.

The CDR3 bases are TGTGCCAGCAGCCAAGGCTTCAGCTCTGGAAACACCATATATTTT. This gives the protein CASSQGFSSGNTIYF. This chain joins TRBV3-1 (or the pseudogene TRBV3-2) and TRBJ1-3; unclear D gene. The CDR3 spans 15 residues. Germline-derived CDR1 and CDR2 are LGHDT and YNNKEL (reference sequence). V lost 1 base, J lost 0 bases, and 7 bases lay in between.

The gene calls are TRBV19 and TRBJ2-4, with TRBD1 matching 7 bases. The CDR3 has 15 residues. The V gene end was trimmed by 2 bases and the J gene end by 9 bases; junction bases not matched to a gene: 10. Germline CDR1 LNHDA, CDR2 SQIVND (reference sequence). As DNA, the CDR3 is TGTGCCAGTAGTATACAAAGACAGGGAATTTTCATTCAGTACTTC. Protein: CASSIQRQGIFIQYF.

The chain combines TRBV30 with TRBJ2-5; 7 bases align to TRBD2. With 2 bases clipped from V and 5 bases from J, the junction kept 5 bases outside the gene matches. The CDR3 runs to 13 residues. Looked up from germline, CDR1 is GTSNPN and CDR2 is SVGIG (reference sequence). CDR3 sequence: CAWSLLAMETQYF. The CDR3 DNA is TGTGCCTGGAGTCTACTAGCGATGGAGACCCAGTACTTC.

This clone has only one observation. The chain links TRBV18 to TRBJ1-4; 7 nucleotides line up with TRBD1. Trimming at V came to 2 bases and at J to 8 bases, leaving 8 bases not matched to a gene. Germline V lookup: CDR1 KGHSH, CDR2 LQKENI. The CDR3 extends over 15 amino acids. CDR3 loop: CASSPSKGALEKLFF. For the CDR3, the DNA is TGTGCCAGCTCACCAAGCAAGGGGGCTTTGGAAAAACTGTTTTTT.

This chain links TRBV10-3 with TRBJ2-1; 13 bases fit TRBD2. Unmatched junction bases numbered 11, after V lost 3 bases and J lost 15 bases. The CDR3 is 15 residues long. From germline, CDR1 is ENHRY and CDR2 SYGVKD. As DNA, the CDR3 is TGTGCCATCAGTGACCAGACTAGCGGGGGGCAACATACGTTCTTC. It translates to CAISDQTSGGQHTFF.

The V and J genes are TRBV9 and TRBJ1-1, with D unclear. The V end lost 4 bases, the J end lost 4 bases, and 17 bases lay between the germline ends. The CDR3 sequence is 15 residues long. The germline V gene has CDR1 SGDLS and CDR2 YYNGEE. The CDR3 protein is CASSPSPGAGTEAFF. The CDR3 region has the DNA TGTGCCAGCAGCCCTAGTCCCGGCGCGGGCACTGAAGCTTTCTTT.

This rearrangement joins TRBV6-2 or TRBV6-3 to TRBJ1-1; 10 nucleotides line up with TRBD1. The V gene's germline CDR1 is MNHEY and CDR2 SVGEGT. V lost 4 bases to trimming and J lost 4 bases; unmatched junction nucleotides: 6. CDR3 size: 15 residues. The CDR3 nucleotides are TGTGCCAGCAGTTCAAGACAGGGGGCGCGCACTGAAGCTTTCTTT. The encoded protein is CASSSRQGARTEAFF.

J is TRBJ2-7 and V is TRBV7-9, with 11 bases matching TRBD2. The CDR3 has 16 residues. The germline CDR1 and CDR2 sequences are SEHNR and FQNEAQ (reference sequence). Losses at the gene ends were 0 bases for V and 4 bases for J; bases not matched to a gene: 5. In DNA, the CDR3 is TGTGCCAGCAGCTTAGCGACTAGCGGGGAACATTACGAGCAGTACTTC. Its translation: CASSLATSGEHYEQYF.

The CDR3 is CASSQHPGTSGAGSYNEQFF. The CDR3 DNA reads TGTGCCAGCAGCCAGCACCCCGGGACTAGCGGAGCTGGCTCCTACAATGAGCAGTTCTTC. The rearrangement uses TRBV3-1 (or the pseudogene TRBV3-2) and TRBJ2-1, with TRBD2 matching over 11 bases. Germline CDR1 LGHDT, CDR2 YNNKEL (reference sequence). This CDR3 is built from 20 residues. Germline trimming cut 3 bases from V and 0 bases from J; bases unmatched to any gene: 13.

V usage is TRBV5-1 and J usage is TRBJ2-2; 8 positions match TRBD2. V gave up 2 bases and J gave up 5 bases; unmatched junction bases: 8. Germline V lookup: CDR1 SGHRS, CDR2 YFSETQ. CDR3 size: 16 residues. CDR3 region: CASSFPGLGGTGELFF. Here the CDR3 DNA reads TGCGCCAGCAGCTTCCCGGGACTAGGGGGAACCGGGGAGCTGTTTTTT.

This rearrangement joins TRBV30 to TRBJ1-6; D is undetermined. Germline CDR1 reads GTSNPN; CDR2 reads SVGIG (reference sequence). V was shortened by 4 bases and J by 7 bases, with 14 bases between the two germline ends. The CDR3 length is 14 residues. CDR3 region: CAWNGEVLNSPLHF. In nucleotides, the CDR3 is TGTGCCTGGAACGGGGAAGTTTTGAATTCACCCCTCCACTTT.

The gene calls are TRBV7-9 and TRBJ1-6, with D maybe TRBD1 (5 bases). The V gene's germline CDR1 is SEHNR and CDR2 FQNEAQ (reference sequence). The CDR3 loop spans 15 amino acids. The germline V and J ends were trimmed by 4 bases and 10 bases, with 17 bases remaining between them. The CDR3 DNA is TGTGCCAGCAGCTCCCAGGGACTAGTTGGATCACCCCTCCACTTT. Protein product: CASSSQGLVGSPLHF.

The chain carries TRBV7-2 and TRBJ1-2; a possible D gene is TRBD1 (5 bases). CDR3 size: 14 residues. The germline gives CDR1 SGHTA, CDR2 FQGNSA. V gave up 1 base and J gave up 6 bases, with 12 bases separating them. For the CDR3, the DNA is TGTGCCAGCAGCTTAGGGGGGGACTATCATGGCTACACCTTC. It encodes CASSLGGDYHGYTF.

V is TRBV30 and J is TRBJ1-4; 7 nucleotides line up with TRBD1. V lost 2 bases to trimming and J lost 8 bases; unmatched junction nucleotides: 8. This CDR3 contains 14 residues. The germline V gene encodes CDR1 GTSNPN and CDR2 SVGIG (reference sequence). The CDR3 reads CAWSRDSGGEKLFF. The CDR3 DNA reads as TGTGCCTGGAGTCGGGACAGCGGTGGGGAAAAACTGTTTTTT. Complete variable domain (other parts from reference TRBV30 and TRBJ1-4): SQTIHQWPATLVQPVGSPLSLECTVEGTSNPNLYWYRQAAGRGLQLLFYSVGIGQISSEVPQNLSASRPQDRQFILSSKKLLLSDSGFYLCAWSRDSGGEKLFFGSGTQLSVL.

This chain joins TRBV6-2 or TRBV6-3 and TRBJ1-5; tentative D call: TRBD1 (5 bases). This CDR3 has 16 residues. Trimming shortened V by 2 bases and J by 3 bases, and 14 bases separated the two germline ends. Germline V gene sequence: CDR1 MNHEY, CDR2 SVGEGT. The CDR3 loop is CASSYPKSGFNQPQHF. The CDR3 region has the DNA TGTGCCAGCAGTTACCCGAAATCAGGGTTCAATCAGCCCCAGCATTTT.

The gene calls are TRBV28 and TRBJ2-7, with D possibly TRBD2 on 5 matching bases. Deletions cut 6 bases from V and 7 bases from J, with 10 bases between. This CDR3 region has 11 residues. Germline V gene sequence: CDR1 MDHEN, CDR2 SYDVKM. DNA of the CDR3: TGTGCCAGCAGGCTAGCTGGAGAGCAGTACTTC. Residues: CASRLAGEQYF.

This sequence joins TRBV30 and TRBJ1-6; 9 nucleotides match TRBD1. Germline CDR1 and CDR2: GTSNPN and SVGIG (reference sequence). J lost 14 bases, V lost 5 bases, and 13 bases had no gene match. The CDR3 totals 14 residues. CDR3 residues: CAWSGQGRGRTLHF. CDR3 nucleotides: TGTGCCTGGTCTGGACAGGGGAGGGGCCGGACCCTCCACTTT.

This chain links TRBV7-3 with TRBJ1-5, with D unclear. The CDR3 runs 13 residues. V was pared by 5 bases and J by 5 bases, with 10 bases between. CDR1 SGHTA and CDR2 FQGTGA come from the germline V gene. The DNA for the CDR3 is TGTGCCAGCAGCGAAACAAGTGATCAGCCCCAGCATTTT. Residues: CASSETSDQPQHF.

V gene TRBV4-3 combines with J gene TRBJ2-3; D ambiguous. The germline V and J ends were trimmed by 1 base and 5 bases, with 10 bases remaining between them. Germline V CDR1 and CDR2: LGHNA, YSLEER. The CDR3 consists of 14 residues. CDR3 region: CASSQVPSGDTQYF. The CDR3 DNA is TGCGCCAGCAGCCAAGTTCCCTCCGGAGATACGCAGTATTTT.

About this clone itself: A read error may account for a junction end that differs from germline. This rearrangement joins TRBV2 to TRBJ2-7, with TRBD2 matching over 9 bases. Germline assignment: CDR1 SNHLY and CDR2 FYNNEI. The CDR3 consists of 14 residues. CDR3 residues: CASSVLGVAGEIHF. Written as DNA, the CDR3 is TGTGCCAGCAGCGTCTTAGGGGTAGCGGGAGAAATCCACTTC.

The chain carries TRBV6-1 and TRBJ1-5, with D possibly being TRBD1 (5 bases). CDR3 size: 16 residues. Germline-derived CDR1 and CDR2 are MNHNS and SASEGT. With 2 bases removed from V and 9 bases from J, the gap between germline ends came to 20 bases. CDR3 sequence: CASSESVARADRPQHF. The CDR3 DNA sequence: TGTGCCAGCAGTGAATCCGTTGCCAGGGCTGATCGGCCCCAGCATTTT.

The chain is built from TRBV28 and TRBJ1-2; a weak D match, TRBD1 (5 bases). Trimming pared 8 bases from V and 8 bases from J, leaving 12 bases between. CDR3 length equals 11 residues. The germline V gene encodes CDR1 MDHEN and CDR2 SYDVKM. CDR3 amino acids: CASGDRWGYTF. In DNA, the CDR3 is TGTGCCAGCGGAGACAGATGGGGCTACACCTTC.

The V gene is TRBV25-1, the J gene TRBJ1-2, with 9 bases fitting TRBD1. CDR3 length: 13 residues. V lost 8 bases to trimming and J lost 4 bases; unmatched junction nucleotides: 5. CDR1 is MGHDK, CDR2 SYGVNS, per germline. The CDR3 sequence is CASSTGGLYGYTF. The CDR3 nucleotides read TGTGCCAGCTCTACAGGGGGCCTCTATGGCTACACCTTC.

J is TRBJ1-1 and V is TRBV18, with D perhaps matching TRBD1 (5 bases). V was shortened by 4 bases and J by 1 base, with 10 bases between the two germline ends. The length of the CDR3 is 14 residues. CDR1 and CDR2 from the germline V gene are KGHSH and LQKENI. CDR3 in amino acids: CASSLGGSNTEAFF. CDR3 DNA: TGTGCCAGCTCACTGGGGGGGTCGAACACTGAAGCTTTCTTT.

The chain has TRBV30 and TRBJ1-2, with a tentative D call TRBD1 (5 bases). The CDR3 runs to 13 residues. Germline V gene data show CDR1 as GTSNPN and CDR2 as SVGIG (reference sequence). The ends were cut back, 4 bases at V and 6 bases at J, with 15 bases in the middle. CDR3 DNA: TGTGCCTGGAATATGGGTTCAGGGAATGGCTACACCTTC. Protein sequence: CAWNMGSGNGYTF.

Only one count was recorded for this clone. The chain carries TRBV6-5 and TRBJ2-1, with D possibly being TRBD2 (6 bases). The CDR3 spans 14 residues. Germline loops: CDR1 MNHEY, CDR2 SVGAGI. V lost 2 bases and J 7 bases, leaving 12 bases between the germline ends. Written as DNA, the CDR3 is TGTGCCAGCAGTTACCCCTCTCGGGAGAATGAGCAGTTCTTC. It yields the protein CASSYPSRENEQFF.

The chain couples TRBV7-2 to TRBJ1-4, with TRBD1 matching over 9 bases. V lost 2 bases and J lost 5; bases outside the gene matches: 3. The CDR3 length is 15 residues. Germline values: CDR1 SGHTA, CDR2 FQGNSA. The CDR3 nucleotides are TGTGCCAGCAGCTTATTCGGACAGGGGAATGAAAAACTGTTTTTT. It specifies CASSLFGQGNEKLFF.